This is a list of T cell receptor beta chains from one sample in a study of blood T cell repertoires in COVID-19. Produced via immunoSEQ multiplex PCR; TCRdb's table is partial and in-frame only. The table has some 300,000 clones, about 87% seen once. Sequenced input: peripheral blood. The receptors were sampled from a woman in her forties or fifties with COVID-19, enrolled during active disease. Each CDR3 is given with its conserved first and last residue. A D gene is named only where the DNA matches it firmly. Size values are once, few and many counts, or a class for expanded clones, and some rows have none.

>once|TRBD1|TRBJ1-2|TRBV6-2/TRBV6-3
TGTGCCAGCAGTTACGGGACAGGGAACGGCTACACCTTC
CASSYGTGNGYTF
>once|.|TRBJ1-5|TRBV4-1
TGCGCCAGCAGCTGGGGGGGCTCACACGAGCCCCAGCATTTT
CASSWGGSHEPQHF
>once|TRBD1|TRBJ2-5|TRBV5-4
TGTGCCAGCAGCATGGGACAGGGCCTCCAAGAGACCCAGTACTTC
CASSMGQGLQETQYF
>.|.|TRBJ2-1|TRBV7-6
TGTGCCAGCAGCTTAGTGATCCAGGCCAGCTCCTACAATGAGCAGTTCTTC
CASSLVIQASSYNEQFF
>.|.|TRBJ2-5|TRBV5-1
TGCGCCAGCAGCTTAAACACAGTGGAAGAGACCCAGTACTTC
CASSLNTVEETQYF
>once|.|TRBJ2-7|TRBV20-1
TGCAGTGCCCGAAGAGGGCCAGAGCAGTACTTC
CSARRGPEQYF
>.|.|TRBJ1-4|TRBV11-3
TGTGCCAGCAGCTTAGACCTTAATGAAAAACTGTTTTTT
CASSLDLNEKLFF
>.|TRBD2|TRBJ2-4|TRBV5-1
TGCGCCAGCAGCCTAGTGTCTAGCGGGAGCGGGAACATTCAGTACTTC
CASSLVSSGSGNIQYF
>few|.|TRBJ1-1|TRBV11-2
TGTGCCAGCAGCTTAGGCAGGGGCACTGAAGCTTTCTTT
CASSLGRGTEAFF
>once|TRBD1|TRBJ2-7|TRBV5-1
TGCGCCAGCAGCTCGACCTCGACAGGGAGCTCCTACGAGCAGTACTTC
CASSSTSTGSSYEQYF
>once|.|TRBJ2-7|TRBV30
TGTGCCGGGGACCAGGGGTCCTACGAGCAGTACTTC
CAGDQGSYEQYF
>.|.|TRBJ2-2|TRBV7-9
TGTGCCAGCAGCCTGACAGCGAACACCGGGGAGCTGTTTTTT
CASSLTANTGELFF
>.|.|TRBJ1-6|TRBV19
TGTGCCAGTAGTATGGCGGGGAACAATTCACCCCTCCACTTT
CASSMAGNNSPLHF
>.|.|TRBJ1-4|TRBV12-5
TGTGCTAGTGGTCCCCACTCTGCCTTTGTTGAAAAACTGTTTTTT
CASGPHSAFVEKLFF
>once|.|TRBJ2-7|TRBV10-1
TGCGCCAGCAGCCATACAGGGTCCTACGAGCAGTACTTC
CASSHTGSYEQYF
>.|.|TRBJ1-2|TRBV7-9
TGTGCCAGCAGCTCGGAGGTGAACTATGGCTACACCTTC
CASSSEVNYGYTF
>few|.|TRBJ1-1|TRBV19
TGTGCCAGTAGTATAGGACCACAGGGTGGCACTGAAGCTTTCTTT
CASSIGPQGGTEAFF
>.|TRBD1|TRBJ2-1|TRBV27
TGTGCCAGCAAAAATGGACAGGGGGTCAGGGCCAATGAGCAGTTCTTC
CASKNGQGVRANEQFF
>.|TRBD2|TRBJ2-1|TRBV9
TGTGCCAGCAGCGTAGGCGGCGGGAGCATGCAGTTCTTC
CASSVGGGSMQFF
>.|.|TRBJ2-7|TRBV3-1/TRBV3-2
TGTGCCAGCAGCCAAGCTGTCAGCTCCTACGAGCAGTACTTC
CASSQAVSSYEQYF
>.|.|TRBJ2-5|TRBV3-1/TRBV3-2
TGTGCCAGCAGCCAAGGGAGGGTCGAGACCCAGTACTTC
CASSQGRVETQYF
>.|.|TRBJ1-1|TRBV5-1
TGCGCCAGCAGCCCCTTTCCAGGGATGAACACTGAAGCTTTCTTT
CASSPFPGMNTEAFF
>.|.|TRBJ2-7|TRBV29-1
TGCAGCACCCGAGAGTGGGGCAGCGATGGCGAGCAGTACTTC
CSTREWGSDGEQYF
>.|.|TRBJ2-1|TRBV19
TGTGCCAGTAGTCTCGTTGGGACTCCCTACAATGAGCAGTTCTTC
CASSLVGTPYNEQFF
>once|TRBD1|TRBJ2-7|TRBV7-8
TGTGCCAGCAGCACTTTCCGATTTTTGGGACAGGTCCACGAGCAGTACTTC
CASSTFRFLGQVHEQYF
>.|.|TRBJ2-1|TRBV25-1
TGTGCCAGCAGTCGATTGGGGCAGCAGTTCTTC
CASSRLGQQFF
>.|.|TRBJ1-2|TRBV7-2
TGTGCCAGCAGCCCCGAGCGCATCTATGGCTACACCTTC
CASSPERIYGYTF
>once|TRBD1|TRBJ2-7|TRBV24-1
TGTGCCACCAGTGACCCTGACAGGGCCGAGCAGTACTTC
CATSDPDRAEQYF
>.|TRBD1|TRBJ2-7|TRBV7-8
TGTGCCAGCAGCTTAGCAGGTACAGGGGGAGACGAGCAGTACTTC
CASSLAGTGGDEQYF
>.|.|TRBJ1-2|TRBV12-3/TRBV12-4
TGTGCCAGCAGTTTTTATCCAGAGAGGCCCACCTTC
CASSFYPERPTF
>.|TRBD2|TRBJ2-3|TRBV27
TGTGCCAGCAGTTTATCGACTAGCGCAGATACGCAGTATTTT
CASSLSTSADTQYF
>.|.|TRBJ1-5|TRBV24-1
TGTGCCACCAGTGAAAATGGGGAGGGGGACCAGCCCCAGCATTTT
CATSENGEGDQPQHF
>.|.|TRBJ1-4|TRBV13
TGTGCCAGTCACCCCCGGGACATGCGGGAAAAACTGTTTTTT
CASHPRDMREKLFF
>.|.|TRBJ1-2|TRBV5-1
TGCGCCAGCAGCGTTGAAGGGACCTCCAGGGAGGGAGGCTACACCTTC
CASSVEGTSREGGYTF
>.|.|TRBJ2-3|TRBV29-1
TGCAGCGTTAGCGGGACACCGAGCACAGATACGCAGTATTTT
CSVSGTPSTDTQYF
>.|TRBD1|TRBJ2-5|TRBV7-3
TGTGCCAGCAGCTCTGCAGGGGGAGAGACCCAGTACTTC
CASSSAGGETQYF
>.|.|TRBJ2-7|TRBV19
TGTGCCAGTAGTATATCTGCGGGAAGTCTCTACGAGCAGTACTTC
CASSISAGSLYEQYF
>.|.|TRBJ1-1|TRBV5-1
TGCGCCAGCAGCTTGGGGGGCGTCGCTGAAGCTTTCTTT
CASSLGGVAEAFF
>.|TRBD2|TRBJ2-7|TRBV27
TGTGCCAGCAGTTTAGCTCCGGGGGGCGAGCAGTACTTC
CASSLAPGGEQYF
>.|TRBD1|TRBJ1-5|TRBV5-1
TGCGCCAGCAGCTTACAGGGGGCCGGCAATCAGCCCCAGCATTTT
CASSLQGAGNQPQHF
>.|TRBD2|TRBJ2-1|TRBV2
TGTGCCAAACGGACTAGCGGGAGTAATGAGCAGTTCTTC
CAKRTSGSNEQFF
>.|.|TRBJ1-2|TRBV27
TGTGCCAGCAGTTTAATTGGGGGCCCTAATAGCCCCGGCTACACCTTC
CASSLIGGPNSPGYTF
>.|.|TRBJ1-2|TRBV7-9
TGTGCCAGCAGCGCCGTGACAGAATACTATGGCTACACCTTC
CASSAVTEYYGYTF
>once|.|TRBJ1-1|TRBV19
TGTGCCAGTAGTATAGGCAGGGTGGGGACTGAAGCTTTCTTT
CASSIGRVGTEAFF
>.|.|TRBJ2-7|TRBV5-1
TGCGCCAGCAGCTTGGGCGGTAACCTCTACGAGCAGTACTTC
CASSLGGNLYEQYF
>.|.|TRBJ2-1|TRBV6-5
TGTGCCAGCACCCCCTGGGAGGGGGTGGGGACTGAGCAGTTCTTC
CASTPWEGVGTEQFF
>.|.|TRBJ1-2|TRBV16
TGTGCCAGCAGCCTGGACTTGTATGGCTACACCTTC
CASSLDLYGYTF
>.|.|TRBJ1-2|TRBV28
TGTGCCAGCAGTGGGTCGGGGGGGCCCTATGGCTACACCTTC
CASSGSGGPYGYTF
>.|.|TRBJ2-2|TRBV7-9
TGTGCCAGCAGCCCTAGACTAGTCAACACCGGGGAGCTGTTTTTT
CASSPRLVNTGELFF
>.|TRBD1|TRBJ2-2|TRBV5-4
TGTGCCAGCAGCCCCCGCTCAGGGGGAGCCACCGGGGAGCTGTTTTTT
CASSPRSGGATGELFF
>many|TRBD1|TRBJ1-4|TRBV5-1
TGCGCCAGCAGACCCGGGACAGGAAATGAAAAACTGTTTTTT
CASRPGTGNEKLFF